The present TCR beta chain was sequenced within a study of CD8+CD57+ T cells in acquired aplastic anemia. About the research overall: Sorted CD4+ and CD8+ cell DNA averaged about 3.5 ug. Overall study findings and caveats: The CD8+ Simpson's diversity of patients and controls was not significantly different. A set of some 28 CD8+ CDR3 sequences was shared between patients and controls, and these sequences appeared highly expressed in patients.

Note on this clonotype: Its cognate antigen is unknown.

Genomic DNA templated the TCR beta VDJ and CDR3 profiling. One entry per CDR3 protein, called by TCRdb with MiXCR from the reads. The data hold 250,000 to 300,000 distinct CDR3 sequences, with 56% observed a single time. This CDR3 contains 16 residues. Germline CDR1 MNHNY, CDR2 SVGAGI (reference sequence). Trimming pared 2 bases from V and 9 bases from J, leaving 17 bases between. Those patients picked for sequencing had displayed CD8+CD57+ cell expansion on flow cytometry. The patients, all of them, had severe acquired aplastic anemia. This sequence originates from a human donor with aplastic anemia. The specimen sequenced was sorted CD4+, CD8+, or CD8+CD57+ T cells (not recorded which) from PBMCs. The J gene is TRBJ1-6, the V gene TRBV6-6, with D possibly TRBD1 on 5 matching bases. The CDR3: CASSYGAGILASPLHF. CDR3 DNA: TGTGCCAGCAGTTACGGAGCAGGGATTTTGGCTTCACCCCTCCACTTT.